This TCR beta chain was captured by sequencing in a study of technical replicates of blood from a handful of donors. Germline lookup yields CDR1 SGHTA and CDR2 FQGNSA. The length of the CDR3 is 13 residues. With V trimmed by 4 bases and J by 5 bases, 4 bases remained unmatched. Libraries were prepared by immunoSEQ multiplex PCR; TCRdb keeps only in-frame clonotypes and omits some of them. Seen here are 56,000 or so clones, 90% to 95% observed once, and the top ten hold about 3%. The sample consisted of PBMCs. The source of this sequence is a human donor in good health. Some clones in this sample may be carry-over from other donors' samples. This chain links TRBV7-2 with TRBJ2-7, with 8 positions matching TRBD1. CDR3 residues: CASSSGQGDEQYF. DNA of the CDR3: TGTGCCAGCAGCTCCGGACAGGGCGACGAGCAGTACTTC.